This passage covers 15 T cell receptor beta chains from one sample sequenced in a study of T cell clonality in common variable immunodeficiency (dated by TCRdb to between 2015 and 2017). Libraries came from the immunoSEQ multiplex PCR assay. Sourced from immuneACCESS, this table was stored by TCRdb with only in-frame sequences that have V and J called. A share of the clones is absent; for the studies checked, an unresolved V gene accounts for under half, and the remainder has no known explanation. In this sample the table shows around 40,000 clones, and no singletons are among them. About 3% of the sample is in the top ten clones. The sample was peripheral blood mononuclear cells. The source of these receptors is a person between 18 and 69 years old in good health.

This clone was detected ten times or more. The read gets to within 3 residues of the CDR3 end, and the germline J gene fills in the rest. This sequence joins TRBV5-6 and TRBJ2-7; 8 bases map to TRBD1. Germline values: CDR1 SGHDT, CDR2 YYEEEE. The CDR3 is 15 residues long. The V gene end was trimmed by 3 bases and the J gene end by 3 bases; junction bases not matched to a gene: 8. CDR3 in amino acids: CASSSTGGNLYEQYF. Incomplete CDR3 DNA: TGTGCCAGCAGCTCCACAGGGGGGAATCTCTACGAG. The full variable domain, rest sourced from reference TRBV5-6 and TRBJ2-7, is DAGVTQSPTHLIKTRGQQVTLRCSPKSGHDTVSWYQQALGQGPQFIFQYYEEEERQRGNFPDRFSGHQFPNYSSELNVNALLLGDSALYLCASSSTGGNLYEQYFGPGTRLTVT.

This clone was recorded at least ten times. The sequenced fragment ends 3 residues before the CDR3 boundary, so the rest is inferred from the germline J gene. This chain links TRBV29-1 with TRBJ1-2; D unclear. Germline CDR1 and CDR2: SQVTM and ANQGSEA. V was shortened by 3 bases and J by 7 bases, with 12 bases between the two germline ends. The CDR3 extends over 12 amino acids. CDR3 region: CSVDILGFGYTF. The part of the CDR3 DNA that was read is TGCAGCGTTGACATCCTAGGTTTTGGC.

This clone showed up many times. The read gets to within 3 residues of the CDR3 end, and the germline J gene fills in the rest. The gene calls are TRBV18 and TRBJ2-2; D remains ambiguous. Germline CDR1 is KGHSH and CDR2 is LQKENI. This CDR3 spans 13 amino acids. Deletions cut 4 bases from V and 5 bases from J, with 8 bases between. The covered CDR3 bases are TGTGCCAGCTCACGTTACAATACCGGGGAG. Amino acid sequence: CASSRYNTGE. The full CDR3 is CASSRYNTGELFF.

This clone has a count of ten or more. Read data end 3 residues before the CDR3 end; the end is taken from the germline J gene. The chain combines TRBV5-1 with TRBJ1-1; 7 bases fit TRBD1. The CDR3 runs to 14 residues. Trimming took 0 bases from V and 4 from J; bases not matched to a gene: 3. Germline V gene data show CDR1 as SGHRS and CDR2 as YFSETQ. CDR3 loop: CASSLDGQVTEAFF. Incomplete CDR3 DNA: TGCGCCAGCAGCTTGGATGGACAGGTCACTGAA.

This clone was detected ten times or more. The read halts 3 residues ahead of the CDR3 end, with the missing end drawn from the germline J gene. The chain employs TRBV7-9 and TRBJ2-5; 7 nucleotides align to TRBD1. J was trimmed by 4 bases and V by 7 bases; bases with no gene match: 9. Germline V gene lookup returns CDR1 SEHNR and CDR2 FQNEAQ (reference sequence). The CDR3 is made up of 14 amino acids. The CDR3 reads CASIHSTGVETQYF. The DNA read from the CDR3 is TGTGCCAGCATCCATTCAACAGGGGTAGAGACC.

In its sample, this clone was seen many times. The CDR3 goes on 3 residues after the read ends, and that part is filled in from the germline J gene. The rearrangement links TRBV23-1 to TRBJ2-5; D is possibly TRBD2 (6 bases). TRBV23-1 falls under the ORF class, with uncertain function. This CDR3 has 16 amino acids. Trimming left V 8 bases short and J 5 bases short, with 24 bases between. The CDR3 protein is CASAGDRRGVDETQYF. The sequenced part of the CDR3 DNA is TGCGCCAGCGCCGGCGATCGGCGGGGAGTAGACGAGACC.

This clone was recorded at least ten times. The read gets to within 3 residues of the CDR3 end, and the germline J gene fills in the rest. The sample holds other DNA sequences that translate to the same CDR3. The J gene is TRBJ2-7, the V gene TRBV18, with D possibly matching TRBD2 (6 bases). V was clipped by 3 bases and J by 3 bases, with 12 bases between them. This CDR3 region has 14 residues. CDR1 KGHSH and CDR2 LQKENI come from the germline V gene. Partial CDR3 DNA: TGTGCCAGCTCACCTCCGGGACTGGGCTACGAG. It codes for CASSPPGLGYE. The entire CDR3 protein is CASSPPGLGYEQYF.

This clone came up many times. CDR3 sequence: CSASTGDSYEQYF. CDR3 DNA, as far as it was read: TGCAGTGCTAGTACGGGGGACTCCTACGAG. The chain joins TRBV20-1 to TRBJ2-7; weak D call: TRBD2 (6 bases). The read terminates 3 residues ahead of where the CDR3 ends, so the germline J gene completes it. V was pared by 3 bases and J by 0 bases, with 9 bases between. Germline lookup yields CDR1 DFQATT and CDR2 SNEGSKA (reference sequence). The CDR3 has 13 residues.

This clone was observed many times. The read gets to within 3 residues of the CDR3 end, and the germline J gene fills in the rest. The chain is built from TRBV7-9 and TRBJ2-2; 7 nucleotides align to TRBD2. This CDR3 contains 15 residues. V trimming: 1 base; J trimming: 1 base; junction bases outside the gene matches: 0. Germline V gives CDR1 SEHNR, CDR2 FQNEAQ (reference sequence). The chain's CDR3 is CASSLGGGNTGELFF. The CDR3 DNA, read in part, is TGTGCCAGCAGCTTAGGCGGGGGGAACACCGGGGAG.

The table lists this clone with many counts. The read ends 3 residues early relative to the CDR3; the germline J gene fills the gap. The chain employs TRBV5-1 and TRBJ2-3, with TRBD1 identical over 8 bases. J was trimmed by 6 bases and V by 4 bases; bases with no gene match: 13. The CDR3 has 16 amino acids. Germline V lookup: CDR1 SGHRS, CDR2 YFSETQ. The CDR3 sequence is CASSAGTGPARDTQYF. The CDR3 bases that were read are TGCGCCAGCAGCGCGGGGACAGGTCCTGCACGGGATACG.

This clone was seen at least ten times. The sequenced fragment ends 3 residues before the CDR3 boundary, so the rest is inferred from the germline J gene. The J gene is TRBJ2-1, the V gene TRBV24-1; 10 positions match TRBD1. Trimming at V came to 12 bases and at J to 0 bases, leaving 19 bases not matched to a gene. The germline V gene has CDR1 KGHDR and CDR2 SFDVKD. The length of the CDR3 is 19 residues. The CDR3 loop reads CALLTGTGARTSSYNEQFF. The DNA read from the CDR3 is TGTGCCCTATTAACCGGGACAGGGGCCCGGACTAGCTCCTACAATGAG.

This clone was counted at least ten times. The read comes to an end 3 residues before the CDR3 does, leaving the germline J gene to fill in the end. V gene TRBV15 combines with J gene TRBJ2-7; TRBD2 might be the D (6 bases). CDR1 and CDR2 from the germline V gene are LNHNV and YYDKDF (reference sequence). There are 16 residues in the CDR3. The ends were cut back, 1 base at V and 0 bases at J, with 13 bases in the middle. This CDR3 is CATSRVIRGSSYEQYF. CDR3 DNA, as far as it was read: TGTGCCACCAGCAGAGTGATACGGGGGAGCTCCTACGAG.

This clone was recorded at least ten times. The CDR3 is cut off 3 residues early in the read; its end comes from the germline J gene. The chain couples TRBV5-1 to TRBJ2-7; no firm D call. CDR3 length: 16 residues. Germline V lookup: CDR1 SGHRS, CDR2 YFSETQ. The ends were cut back, 3 bases at V and 0 bases at J, with 16 bases in the middle. The part of the CDR3 DNA that was read is TGCGCCAGCAGCTCTAAGAACTTGCCGAGCTCCTACGAG. Translation: CASSSKNLPSSYE. The whole CDR3 reads CASSSKNLPSSYEQYF.

This clone was seen repeatedly, ten times or more. The read finishes 3 residues shy of the CDR3 end, and the germline J gene is used to complete it. The V and J genes are TRBV20-1 and TRBJ2-1; no firm D call. The CDR3 length is 13 residues. Trimming removed 5 bases from V and 6 bases from J, with 14 bases in between. CDR1 DFQATT and CDR2 SNEGSKA come from the germline V gene (reference sequence). The CDR3 here is CSAGVVVGNEQFF. The sequenced CDR3 bases are TGCAGTGCTGGAGTGGTAGTCGGCAATGAG.

This clone was seen ten or more times. The CDR3 end is not reached by the read, which stops 3 residues before it; the germline J gene fills it in. The chain is built from TRBV20-1 and TRBJ2-1; the match to TRBD2 covers 9 bases. The ends lost 1 base at V and 5 bases at J; junction bases unmatched: 15. Germline V gene lookup returns CDR1 DFQATT and CDR2 SNEGSKA (reference sequence). This CDR3 is built from 18 residues. The DNA read from the CDR3 is TGCAGTGCTAGAGCAGCGGGGGGAGGGCAAAAACTCAACAATGAG. Residues: CSARAAGGGQKLNNE. The full CDR3 protein is CSARAAGGGQKLNNEQFF.